The 27 T cell receptor beta chains presented below share a single source sample, sequenced in a study of breast tumors, draining lymph nodes, adjacent tissues. TCRdb itself ran the multiplex PCR reads through MiXCR, one entry per CDR3 protein. The repertoire holds about 47,000 distinct CDR3 sequences, approximately 22% seen once, with 7.5% to 9.5% in the top ten. Sequenced: breast tumor tissue. The receptors stem from a female donor with breast cancer. Some clones in this sample may be carry-over from other donors' samples.

This clonotype is categorized as medium-sized. The chain carries TRBV10-3 and TRBJ2-2, with D unclear. There are 15 residues in the CDR3. Deletions cut 4 bases from V and 2 bases from J, with 11 bases between. The germline gives CDR1 ENHRY, CDR2 SYGVKD. CDR3 in amino acids: CAISVEGINTGELFF. The DNA of the CDR3 is TGTGCCATCAGTGTAGAAGGGATCAACACCGGGGAGCTGTTTTTT.

This clonotype was picked up many times. The chain recombines TRBV29-1 with TRBJ2-1; D is uncertain. The germline V gene has CDR1 SQVTM and CDR2 ANQGSEA. This CDR3 has 13 amino acids. Trimming took off 5 bases at V and 6 bases at J, with 14 bases between the two ends. CDR3 loop: CSVTSANSNEQFF. The CDR3 DNA is TGCAGCGTTACCAGCGCGAATTCCAATGAGCAGTTCTTC.

This clonotype was seen repeatedly, ten times or more. CDR3 sequence: CASSLVRGTNEKLFF. The DNA of the CDR3 is TGTGCCAGCAGCTTAGTGAGGGGAACTAATGAAAAACTGTTTTTT. The rearrangement uses TRBV7-9 and TRBJ1-4; a weak D match, TRBD1 (5 bases). V was trimmed by 1 base and J by 1 base, leaving 7 bases between them. The CDR3 covers 15 residues. Germline assignment: CDR1 SEHNR and CDR2 FQNEAQ (reference sequence). The full variable domain, completed using reference TRBV7-9 and TRBJ1-4, is DTGVSQNPRHKITKRGQNVTFRCDPISEHNRLYWYRQTLGQGPEFLTYFQNEAQLEKSRLLSDRFSAERPKGSFSTLEIQRTEQGDSAMYLCASSLVRGTNEKLFFGSGTQLSVL.

This chain connects TRBV9 to TRBJ1-1; D is possibly TRBD1 (5 bases). The CDR3 is made up of 15 amino acids. Per the germline V gene, CDR1 is SGDLS and CDR2 is YYNGEE. V was cut by 0 bases and J by 4 bases, with 13 bases left in between. CDR3 sequence reads: CASSVDPGYATEAFF. Here the CDR3 DNA reads TGTGCCAGCAGCGTAGATCCAGGGTATGCCACTGAAGCTTTCTTT.

By sample share, this clonotype is large. This sequence joins TRBV6-1 and TRBJ1-6, with D hard to call. Germline loops: CDR1 MNHNS, CDR2 SASEGT. This CDR3 region has 14 residues. The V end was cut by 6 bases, the J end by 10 bases, with 16 bases between. CDR3 sequence (DNA): TGTGCCAGCAGCGACCGTCCCATCGGGTCACCCCTCCACTTT. It yields the protein CASSDRPIGSPLHF.

This clonotype was seen at least ten times. The chain is built from TRBV7-9 and TRBJ1-4, with 11 positions matching TRBD1. Germline lookup yields CDR1 SEHNR and CDR2 FQNEAQ (reference sequence). The CDR3 has 18 residues. V shed 2 bases and J 2 bases; nucleotides not matched to a gene: 7. Here the CDR3 DNA reads TGTGCCAGCAGCTTAAGGACAGGGGGCCAAAGGACTAATGAAAAACTGTTTTTT. Its translation: CASSLRTGGQRTNEKLFF. The full variable domain, in which reference TRBV7-9 and TRBJ1-4 provide the parts outside the CDR3, is DTGVSQNPRHKITKRGQNVTFRCDPISEHNRLYWYRQTLGQGPEFLTYFQNEAQLEKSRLLSDRFSAERPKGSFSTLEIQRTEQGDSAMYLCASSLRTGGQRTNEKLFFGSGTQLSVL.

Ten or more counts support this clonotype. The chain joins TRBV3-1 to TRBJ2-2; 10 nucleotides line up with TRBD2. Germline trimming cut 4 bases from V and 0 bases from J; bases unmatched to any gene: 11. CDR1 is LGHDT and CDR2 is YNNKEL in the germline V gene (reference sequence). This CDR3 contains 19 residues. CDR3 coding DNA: TGTGCCAGCAGCCCGAAGGCTACGGGACTAGCGACGAACACCGGGGAGCTGTTTTTT. It yields the protein CASSPKATGLATNTGELFF.

This clonotype was observed a handful of times. This chain links TRBV20-1 with TRBJ2-2; unclear D gene. The CDR3 is 12 residues long. Germline-derived CDR1 and CDR2 are DFQATT and SNEGSKA (reference sequence). The V end lost 5 bases, the J end lost 6 bases, and 10 bases lay between the germline ends. CDR3 sequence reads: CSAGRNPGELFF. CDR3 sequence (DNA): TGCAGTGCTGGAAGAAACCCCGGGGAGCTGTTTTTT.

There are many counts of this clonotype. No conserved phenylalanine or tryptophan ends this CDR3, so it is likely a read error. The limits of the CDR3 on the DNA are not certain, so only TCRdb's listed CDR3 is given. J is TRBJ2-1 and V is TRBV20-1; TRBD2, as called in the table, went unchecked against the DNA. Germline assignment: CDR1 DFQATT and CDR2 SNEGSKA (reference sequence). The CDR3 sequence runs 12 residues, both termini included. CDR3 loop: CSAGPPGTRPGV.

This clonotype was found many times. The J gene is TRBJ2-1, the V gene TRBV12-3 or TRBV12-4, with 8 bases lining up with TRBD2. V gave up 1 base and J gave up 5 bases; unmatched junction bases: 7. CDR3 length: 16 residues. CDR3 coding DNA: TGTGCCAGCAGTTTAGGTCAAGAGCGGGGGAACAATGAGCAGTTCTTC. Residues: CASSLGQERGNNEQFF.

V is TRBV15 and J is TRBJ2-3; D unclear. Trimming shortened V by 0 bases and J by 6 bases, and 4 bases separated the two germline ends. CDR1 and CDR2 from the germline V gene are LNHNV and YYDKDF (reference sequence). The CDR3 has 12 residues. The CDR3 here is CATSREGDTQYF. The CDR3 DNA is TGTGCCACCAGCAGAGAGGGGGATACGCAGTATTTT.

This clonotype was counted at least ten times. The V and J genes are TRBV6-1 and TRBJ2-7; 8 nucleotides align to TRBD1. J gave up 4 bases and V 7 bases, and 3 bases lay outside the gene matches. Germline CDR1 and CDR2: MNHNS and SASEGT. The CDR3 is 12 residues long. The CDR3 protein is CASTRQGYEQYF. In nucleotides, the CDR3 is TGTGCCAGCACCAGACAGGGGTACGAGCAGTACTTC.

The sample holds many counts of this clonotype. The chain carries TRBV5-6 and TRBJ1-2, with D unresolved. The CDR3 spans 12 residues. V was clipped by 4 bases and J by 7 bases, with 11 bases between them. CDR1 is SGHDT, CDR2 YYEEEE, per germline. CDR3 DNA sequence: TGTGCCAGCAGCACCCCGGGCTCTGGCTACACCTTC. Amino acids: CASSTPGSGYTF. Complete variable domain (other parts from reference TRBV5-6 and TRBJ1-2): DAGVTQSPTHLIKTRGQQVTLRCSPKSGHDTVSWYQQALGQGPQFIFQYYEEEERQRGNFPDRFSGHQFPNYSSELNVNALLLGDSALYLCASSTPGSGYTFGSGTRLTVV.

The chain has TRBV7-9 and TRBJ1-2, with D tentatively TRBD1 (5 bases). This CDR3 is built from 14 residues. Germline V gene lookup returns CDR1 SEHNR and CDR2 FQNEAQ (reference sequence). Trimming took 4 bases from V and 6 from J, leaving 15 bases between them. The CDR3 protein is CASSSTSSGDGYTF. DNA for the CDR3: TGTGCCAGCAGCTCGACCTCGTCGGGGGATGGCTACACCTTC. The variable domain in full, completed from reference TRBV7-9 and TRBJ1-2, reads DTGVSQNPRHKITKRGQNVTFRCDPISEHNRLYWYRQTLGQGPEFLTYFQNEAQLEKSRLLSDRFSAERPKGSFSTLEIQRTEQGDSAMYLCASSSTSSGDGYTFGSGTRLTVV.

This CDR3 is CSARDRGRGGDEQYF. The CDR3, as DNA: TGCAGTGCTAGAGATCGTGGGCGGGGCGGCGACGAGCAGTACTTC. The chain links TRBV20-1 to TRBJ2-7; D perhaps matches TRBD2 (6 bases). Trimming left V 0 bases short and J 5 bases short, with 17 bases between. Germline CDR1 reads DFQATT; CDR2 reads SNEGSKA (reference sequence). The CDR3 is made up of 15 amino acids.

This clonotype was recorded a few times. The chain employs TRBV29-1 and TRBJ2-3, with 15 nucleotides matching TRBD2. V shed 4 bases, J shed 3 bases, and the junction held 11 bases outside the gene matches. Germline V lookup: CDR1 SQVTM, CDR2 ANQGSEA. This CDR3 comprises 18 residues. The CDR3 DNA follows: TGCAGCGTTGGGGGACTAGCGGGGGGCTGGGTTAGAACAGATACGCAGTATTTT. Translated: CSVGGLAGGWVRTDTQYF.

This clonotype has a count of ten or more. This chain uses TRBV24-1 with TRBJ1-1, with D unclear. The CDR3 consists of 15 residues. Germline V gene data show CDR1 as KGHDR and CDR2 as SFDVKD. Trimming removed 9 bases from V and 4 bases from J, with 20 bases in between. The CDR3 region has the DNA TGTGCCACCCGAGGTGAAGGCCTGCGGGGCACTGAAGCTTTCTTT. Translation: CATRGEGLRGTEAFF.

This clonotype has at least ten counts. The chain recombines TRBV7-3 with TRBJ2-3; D may match TRBD1 or TRBD2 (6 bases each). With 5 bases removed from V and 0 bases from J, the gap between germline ends came to 9 bases. Looked up from germline, CDR1 is SGHTA and CDR2 is FQGTGA. This CDR3 region has 14 residues. Here the CDR3 DNA reads TGTGCCAGCAGCGCGGGACACAGCACAGATACGCAGTATTTT. Translating gives CASSAGHSTDTQYF.

This clonotype was seen repeatedly, ten times or more. The V gene is TRBV19, the J gene TRBJ1-5; weak D call: TRBD1 (5 bases). The CDR3 sequence is 16 residues long. V lost 0 bases to trimming and J lost 10 bases, with 19 bases between them. Germline V gene sequence: CDR1 LNHDA, CDR2 SQIVND (reference sequence). The CDR3 loop is CASSIDYGTVKGPQHF. CDR3 nucleotides: TGTGCCAGTAGTATAGATTATGGGACGGTGAAGGGTCCCCAGCATTTT.

This clonotype has a count of ten or more. The chain has TRBV6-5 and TRBJ1-2; 7 bases fit TRBD1. Germline CDR1 reads MNHEY; CDR2 reads SVGAGI. The V and J ends lost 8 bases and 6 bases, in that order; junction bases with no gene match: 6. CDR3 length: 12 amino acids. As DNA, the CDR3 is TGTGCCAGCCGACAGGGTATCGATGGCTACACCTTC. Translated: CASRQGIDGYTF.

The table lists this clonotype with many counts. This chain connects TRBV9 to TRBJ2-1, with no clear D. Trimming pared 0 bases from V and 4 bases from J, leaving 14 bases between. CDR1 and CDR2 from the germline V gene are SGDLS and YYNGEE. CDR3 length: 16 residues. CDR3 coding DNA: TGTGCCAGCAGCGTAGGTAAAGCACAAGGGTACAATGAGCAGTTCTTC. Its translation: CASSVGKAQGYNEQFF.

The table lists this clonotype with many counts. The gene calls are TRBV24-1 and TRBJ2-5; 7 nucleotides match TRBD1. There are 14 residues in the CDR3. Germline CDR1 KGHDR, CDR2 SFDVKD. V was clipped by 3 bases and J by 7 bases; unmatched bases: 7. The CDR3 loop reads CATSDRRQGGTQYF. In DNA form, the CDR3 reads TGTGCCACCAGTGATCGCCGACAGGGTGGGACCCAGTACTTC.

This clonotype was observed many times. The chain combines TRBV9 with TRBJ2-1, with 16 bases aligning to TRBD2. The CDR3 is 18 residues long. Germline CDR1 SGDLS, CDR2 YYNGEE. V trimming: 2 bases; J trimming: 4 bases; junction bases outside the gene matches: 6. For the CDR3, the DNA is TGTGCCAGCAGCGTGGGACTAGCGGGGGGGCCTGGATACAATGAGCAGTTCTTC. It encodes CASSVGLAGGPGYNEQFF. The entire variable domain, with the rest obtained from reference TRBV9 and TRBJ2-1, is as follows: DSGVTQTPKHLITATGQRVTLRCSPRSGDLSVYWYQQSLDQGLQFLIQYYNGEERAKGNILERFSAQQFPDLHSELNLSSLELGDSALYFCASSVGLAGGPGYNEQFFGPGTRLTVL.

This clonotype showed up many times. The chain recombines TRBV20-1 with TRBJ1-5; 9 bases are a match to TRBD1. In germline, CDR1 is DFQATT, CDR2 SNEGSKA (reference sequence). The V gene end was trimmed by 4 bases and the J gene end by 4 bases; junction bases not matched to a gene: 5. The CDR3 contains 14 residues. CDR3 loop: CSAKPGTGNQPQHF. CDR3 DNA sequence: TGCAGTGCTAAGCCCGGGACAGGGAATCAGCCCCAGCATTTT.

This clonotype appeared a few times. The CDR3 loop reads CASSAVMRGQETQYF. The CDR3 nucleotides read TGTGCCAGCAGCGCGGTTATGCGGGGGCAAGAGACCCAGTACTTC. This chain joins TRBV28 and TRBJ2-5; TRBD2 matches at 7 bases. With V trimmed by 6 bases and J by 2 bases, 9 bases remained unmatched. The CDR3 loop spans 15 amino acids. CDR1 and CDR2 from the germline V gene are MDHEN and SYDVKM.

This clonotype was counted ten times or more. This chain connects TRBV6-1 to TRBJ1-5, with TRBD1 matching over 12 bases. CDR3 length: 15 amino acids. V shed 7 bases, J shed 7 bases, and the junction held 8 bases outside the gene matches. The germline CDR1 and CDR2 sequences are MNHNS and SASEGT. CDR3 sequence reads: CASTHIGTGGQPQHF. CDR3 sequence (DNA): TGTGCCAGCACCCACATAGGGACAGGGGGCCAGCCCCAGCATTTT.

About this clonotype itself: This could be a read error, since a much larger clone is one nucleotide away. A read error is likely, as this CDR3 ends without the conserved phenylalanine or tryptophan. The J gene is TRBJ2-7, the V gene TRBV10-3, with D tentatively TRBD2 (5 bases). Trimming pared 5 bases from V and 7 bases from J, leaving 12 bases between. The CDR3 length is 12 residues. Per germline, CDR1 ENHRY and CDR2 SYGVKD. DNA of the CDR3: TGTGCCATCAGTATAGGGTCGGGAGAGCAGTACCTC. Protein product: CAISIGSGEQYL.